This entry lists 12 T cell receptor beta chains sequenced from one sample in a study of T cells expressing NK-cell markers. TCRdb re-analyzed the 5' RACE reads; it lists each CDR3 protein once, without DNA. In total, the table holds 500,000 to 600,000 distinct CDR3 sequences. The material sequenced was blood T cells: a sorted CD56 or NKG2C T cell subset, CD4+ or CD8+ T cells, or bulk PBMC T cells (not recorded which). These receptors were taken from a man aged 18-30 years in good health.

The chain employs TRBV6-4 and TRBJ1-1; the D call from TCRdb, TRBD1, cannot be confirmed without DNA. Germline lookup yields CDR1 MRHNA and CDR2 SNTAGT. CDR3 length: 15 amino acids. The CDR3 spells CASKIVGQGAGRAFF.

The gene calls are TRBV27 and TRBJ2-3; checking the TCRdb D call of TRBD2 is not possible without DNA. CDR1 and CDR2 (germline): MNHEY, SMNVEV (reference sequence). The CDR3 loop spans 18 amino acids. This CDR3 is CASRTLGLAAEHTDTQYF.

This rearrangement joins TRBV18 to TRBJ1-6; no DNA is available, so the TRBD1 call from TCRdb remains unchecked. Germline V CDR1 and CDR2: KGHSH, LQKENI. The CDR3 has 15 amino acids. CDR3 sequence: CASSPPYSGNSPLHF.

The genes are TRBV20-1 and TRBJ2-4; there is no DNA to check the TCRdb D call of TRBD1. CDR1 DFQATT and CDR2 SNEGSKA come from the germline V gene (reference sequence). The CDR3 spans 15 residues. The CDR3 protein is CSAPLQGRRGNIQYF.

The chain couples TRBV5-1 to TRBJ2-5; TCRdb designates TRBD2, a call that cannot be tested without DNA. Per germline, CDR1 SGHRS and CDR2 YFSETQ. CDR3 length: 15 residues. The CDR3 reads CASSHTGSYQETQYF.

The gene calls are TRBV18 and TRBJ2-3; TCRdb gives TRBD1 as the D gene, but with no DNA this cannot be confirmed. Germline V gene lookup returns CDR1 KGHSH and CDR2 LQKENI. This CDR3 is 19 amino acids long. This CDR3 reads CASSAGLPGQGEKADTQYF.

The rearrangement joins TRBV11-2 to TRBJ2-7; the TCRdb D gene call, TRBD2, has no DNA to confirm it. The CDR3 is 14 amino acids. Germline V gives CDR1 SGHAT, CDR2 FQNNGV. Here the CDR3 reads CASSPEGEVYEQYF.

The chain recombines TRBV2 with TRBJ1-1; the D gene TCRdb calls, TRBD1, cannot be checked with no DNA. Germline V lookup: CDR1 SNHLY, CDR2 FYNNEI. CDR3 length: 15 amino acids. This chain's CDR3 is CASSLYTGSLAEAFF.

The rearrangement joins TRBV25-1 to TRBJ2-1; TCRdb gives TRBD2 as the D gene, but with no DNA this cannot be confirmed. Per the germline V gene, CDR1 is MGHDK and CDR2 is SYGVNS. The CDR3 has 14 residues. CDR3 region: CASRETSGTNEQFF.

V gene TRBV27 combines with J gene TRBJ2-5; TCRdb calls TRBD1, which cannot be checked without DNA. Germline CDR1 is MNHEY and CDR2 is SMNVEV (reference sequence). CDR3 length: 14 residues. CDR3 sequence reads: CASSLTGSQETQYF.

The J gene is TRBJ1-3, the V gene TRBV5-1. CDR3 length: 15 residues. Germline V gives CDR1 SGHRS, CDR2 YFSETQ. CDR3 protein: CASSWTGGSGNTIYF.

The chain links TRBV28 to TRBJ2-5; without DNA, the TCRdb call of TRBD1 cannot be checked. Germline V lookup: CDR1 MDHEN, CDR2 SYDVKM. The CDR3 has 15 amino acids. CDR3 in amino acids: CASSQRDRQQETQYF. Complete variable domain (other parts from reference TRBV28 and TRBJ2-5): DVKVTQSSRYLVKRTGEKVFLECVQDMDHENMFWYRQDPGLGLRLIYFSYDVKMKEKGDIPEGYSVSREKKERFSLILESASTNQTSMYLCASSQRDRQQETQYFGPGTRLLVL.